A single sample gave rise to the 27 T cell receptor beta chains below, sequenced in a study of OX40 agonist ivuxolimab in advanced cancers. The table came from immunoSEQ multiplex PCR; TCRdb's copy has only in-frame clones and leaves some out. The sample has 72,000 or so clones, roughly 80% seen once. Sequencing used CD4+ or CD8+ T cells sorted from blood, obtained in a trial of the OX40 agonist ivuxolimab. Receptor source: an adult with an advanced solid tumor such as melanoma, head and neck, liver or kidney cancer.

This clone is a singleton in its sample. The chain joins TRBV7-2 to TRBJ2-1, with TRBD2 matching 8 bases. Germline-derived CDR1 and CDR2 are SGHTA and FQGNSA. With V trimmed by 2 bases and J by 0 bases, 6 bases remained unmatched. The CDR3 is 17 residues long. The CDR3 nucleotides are TGTGCCAGCAGCTTACGAAATAGCGGGGCCTCCTACAATGAGCAGTTCTTC. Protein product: CASSLRNSGASYNEQFF.

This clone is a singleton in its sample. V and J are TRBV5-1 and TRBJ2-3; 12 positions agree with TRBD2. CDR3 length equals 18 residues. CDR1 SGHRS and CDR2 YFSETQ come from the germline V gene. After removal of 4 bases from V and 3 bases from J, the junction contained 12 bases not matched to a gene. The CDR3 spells CASSRSSGGAIGTDTQYF. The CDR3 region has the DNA TGCGCCAGCAGCAGATCTAGCGGGGGGGCAATTGGGACAGATACGCAGTATTTT. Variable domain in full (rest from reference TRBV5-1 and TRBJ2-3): KAGVTQTPRYLIKTRGQQVTLSCSPISGHRSVSWYQQTPGQGLQFLFEYFSETQRNKGNFPGRFSGRQFSNSRSEMNVSTLELGDSALYLCASSRSSGGAIGTDTQYFGPGTRLTVL.

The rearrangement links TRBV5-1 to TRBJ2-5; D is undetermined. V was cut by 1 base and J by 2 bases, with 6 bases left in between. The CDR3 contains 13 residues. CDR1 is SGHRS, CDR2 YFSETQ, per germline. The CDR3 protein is CASSLWPQETQYF. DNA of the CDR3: TGCGCCAGCAGCTTGTGGCCTCAAGAGACCCAGTACTTC.

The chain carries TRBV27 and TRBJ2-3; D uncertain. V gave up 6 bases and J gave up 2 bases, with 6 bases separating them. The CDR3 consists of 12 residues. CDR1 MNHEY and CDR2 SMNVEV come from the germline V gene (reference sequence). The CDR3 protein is CASRSYTDTQYF. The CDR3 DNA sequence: TGTGCCAGCAGGAGCTACACAGATACGCAGTATTTT.

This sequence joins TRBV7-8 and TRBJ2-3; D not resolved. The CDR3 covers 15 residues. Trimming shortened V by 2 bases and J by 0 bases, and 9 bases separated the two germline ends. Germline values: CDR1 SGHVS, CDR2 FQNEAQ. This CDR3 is CASSLRSDSTDTQYF. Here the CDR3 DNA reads TGTGCCAGCAGCTTACGATCGGACAGCACAGATACGCAGTATTTT.

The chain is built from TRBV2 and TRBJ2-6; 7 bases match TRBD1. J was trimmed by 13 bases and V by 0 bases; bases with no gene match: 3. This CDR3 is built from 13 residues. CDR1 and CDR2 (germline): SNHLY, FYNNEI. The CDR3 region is CASSEAQGEVLTF. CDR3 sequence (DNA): TGTGCCAGCAGTGAAGCGCAGGGGGAAGTCCTGACTTTC.

CDR3 bases: TGTGCCAGCAGCCCCCGGACTAGCGGGGGCCAATACGAGCAGTACTTC. Translation gives CASSPRTSGGQYEQYF. The rearrangement links TRBV7-8 to TRBJ2-7; TRBD2 aligns across 13 bases. Per germline, CDR1 SGHVS and CDR2 FQNEAQ. This CDR3 spans 16 amino acids. With V trimmed by 5 bases and J by 4 bases, 8 bases remained unmatched.

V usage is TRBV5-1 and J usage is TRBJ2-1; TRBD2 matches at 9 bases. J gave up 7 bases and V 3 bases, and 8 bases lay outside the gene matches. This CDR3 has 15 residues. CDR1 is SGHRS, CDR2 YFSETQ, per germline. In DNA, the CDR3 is TGCGCCAGCAGCTCCCTACAGCGGGGGGATAATGAGCAGTTCTTC. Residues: CASSSLQRGDNEQFF. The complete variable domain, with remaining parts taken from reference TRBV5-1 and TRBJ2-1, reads KAGVTQTPRYLIKTRGQQVTLSCSPISGHRSVSWYQQTPGQGLQFLFEYFSETQRNKGNFPGRFSGRQFSNSRSEMNVSTLELGDSALYLCASSSLQRGDNEQFFGPGTRLTVL.

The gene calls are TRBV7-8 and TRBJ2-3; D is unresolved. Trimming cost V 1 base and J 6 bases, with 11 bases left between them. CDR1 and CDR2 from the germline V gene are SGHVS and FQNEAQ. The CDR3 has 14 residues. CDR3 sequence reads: CASSLEPPADTQYF. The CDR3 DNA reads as TGTGCCAGCAGCTTAGAGCCCCCGGCGGATACGCAGTATTTT.

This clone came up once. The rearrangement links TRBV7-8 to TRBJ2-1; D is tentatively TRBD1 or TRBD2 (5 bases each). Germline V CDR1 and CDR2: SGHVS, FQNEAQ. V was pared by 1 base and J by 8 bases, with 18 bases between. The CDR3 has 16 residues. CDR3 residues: CASSLEARGSRDEQFF. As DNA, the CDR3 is TGTGCCAGCAGCTTAGAGGCTCGGGGCTCGAGGGATGAGCAGTTCTTC.

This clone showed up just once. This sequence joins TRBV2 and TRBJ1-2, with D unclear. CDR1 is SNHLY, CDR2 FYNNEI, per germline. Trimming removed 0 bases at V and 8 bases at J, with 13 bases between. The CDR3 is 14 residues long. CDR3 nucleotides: TGTGCCAGCAGTGAAGCGGGCGGCCTCGCCGGCTACACCTTC. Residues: CASSEAGGLAGYTF. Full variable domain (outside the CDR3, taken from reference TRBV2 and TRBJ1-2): EPEVTQTPSHQVTQMGQEVILRCVPISNHLYFYWYRQILGQKVEFLVSFYNNEISEKSEIFDDQFSVERPDGSNFTLKIRSTKLEDSAMYFCASSEAGGLAGYTFGSGTRLTVV.

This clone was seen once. CDR3 protein: CASSSELQSAPKQETQYF. CDR3 coding DNA: TGTGCCAGCAGCTCAGAACTCCAATCCGCCCCGAAACAAGAGACCCAGTACTTC. The chain uses TRBV5-4 and TRBJ2-5, with unresolved D. Germline loops: CDR1 SGHNT, CDR2 YYREEE (reference sequence). This CDR3 has 18 residues. With 3 bases removed from V and 2 bases from J, the gap between germline ends came to 23 bases.

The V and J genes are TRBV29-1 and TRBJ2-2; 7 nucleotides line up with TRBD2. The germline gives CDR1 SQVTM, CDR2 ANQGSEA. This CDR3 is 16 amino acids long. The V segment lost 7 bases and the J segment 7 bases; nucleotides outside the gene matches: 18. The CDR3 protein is CSACIGGGRFVGELFF. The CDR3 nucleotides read TGCAGCGCCTGTATCGGCGGGGGACGATTTGTCGGGGAGCTGTTTTTT.

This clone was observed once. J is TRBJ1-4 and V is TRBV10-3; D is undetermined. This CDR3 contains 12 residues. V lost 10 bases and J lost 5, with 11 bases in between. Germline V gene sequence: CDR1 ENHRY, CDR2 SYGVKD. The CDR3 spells CASGRPNEKLFF. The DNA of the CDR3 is TGTGCCAGCGGTCGGCCCAATGAAAAACTGTTTTTT.

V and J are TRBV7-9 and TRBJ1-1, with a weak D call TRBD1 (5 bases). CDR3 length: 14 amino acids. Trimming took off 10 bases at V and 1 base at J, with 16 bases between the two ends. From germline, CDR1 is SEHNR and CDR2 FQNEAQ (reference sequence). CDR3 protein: CATEEGRWNTEAFF. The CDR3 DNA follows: TGTGCCACAGAGGAGGGGCGATGGAACACTGAAGCTTTCTTT.

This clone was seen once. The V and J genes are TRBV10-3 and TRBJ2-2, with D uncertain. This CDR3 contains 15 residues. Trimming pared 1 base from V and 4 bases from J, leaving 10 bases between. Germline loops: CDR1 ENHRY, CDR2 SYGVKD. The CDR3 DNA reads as TGTGCCATCAGTGAGTTCGGCATTCTCACCGGGGAGCTGTTTTTT. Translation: CAISEFGILTGELFF.

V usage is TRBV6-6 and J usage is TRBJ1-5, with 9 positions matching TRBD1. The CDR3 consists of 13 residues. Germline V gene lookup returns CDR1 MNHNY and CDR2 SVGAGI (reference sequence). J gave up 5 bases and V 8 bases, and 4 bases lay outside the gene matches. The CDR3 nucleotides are TGTGCCAGCCAAGGGGACAGGGATCAGCCCCAGCATTTT. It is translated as CASQGDRDQPQHF.

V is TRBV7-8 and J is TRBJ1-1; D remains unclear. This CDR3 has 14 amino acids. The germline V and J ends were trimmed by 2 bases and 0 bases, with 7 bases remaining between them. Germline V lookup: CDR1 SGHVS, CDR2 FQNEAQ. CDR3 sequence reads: CASSLTHLNTEAFF. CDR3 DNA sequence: TGTGCCAGCAGCTTAACACACCTGAACACTGAAGCTTTCTTT.

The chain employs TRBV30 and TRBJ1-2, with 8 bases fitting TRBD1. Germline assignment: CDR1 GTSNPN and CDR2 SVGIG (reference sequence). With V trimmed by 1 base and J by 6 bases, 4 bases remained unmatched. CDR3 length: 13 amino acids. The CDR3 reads CAWSGTGRHGYTF. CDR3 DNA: TGTGCCTGGAGTGGGACAGGGAGGCATGGCTACACCTTC.

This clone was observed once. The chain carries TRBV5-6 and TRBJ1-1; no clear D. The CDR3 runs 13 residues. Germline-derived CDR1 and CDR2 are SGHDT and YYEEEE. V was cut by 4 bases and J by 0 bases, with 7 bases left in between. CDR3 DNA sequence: TGTGCCAGCAGCACTGCCATGAACACTGAAGCTTTCTTT. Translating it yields CASSTAMNTEAFF.

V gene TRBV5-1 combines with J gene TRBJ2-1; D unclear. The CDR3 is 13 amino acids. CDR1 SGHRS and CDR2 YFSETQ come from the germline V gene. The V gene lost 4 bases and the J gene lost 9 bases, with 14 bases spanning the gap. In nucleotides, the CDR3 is TGCGCCAGCAGCATGTCCAGTATGAGTGAGCAGTTCTTC. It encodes CASSMSSMSEQFF.

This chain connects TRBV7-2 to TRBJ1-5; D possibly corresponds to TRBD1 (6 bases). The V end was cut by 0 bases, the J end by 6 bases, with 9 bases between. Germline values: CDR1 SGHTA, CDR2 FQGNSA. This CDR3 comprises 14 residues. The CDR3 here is CASSLAKQGQPQHF. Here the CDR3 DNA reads TGTGCCAGCAGCTTAGCCAAACAGGGTCAGCCCCAGCATTTT.

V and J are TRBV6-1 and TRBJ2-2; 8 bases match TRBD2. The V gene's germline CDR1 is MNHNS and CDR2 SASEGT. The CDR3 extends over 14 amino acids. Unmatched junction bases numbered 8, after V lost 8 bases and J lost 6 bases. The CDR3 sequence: CASLATAGAGELFF. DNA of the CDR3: TGTGCCAGCCTAGCTACAGCGGGGGCCGGGGAGCTGTTTTTT.

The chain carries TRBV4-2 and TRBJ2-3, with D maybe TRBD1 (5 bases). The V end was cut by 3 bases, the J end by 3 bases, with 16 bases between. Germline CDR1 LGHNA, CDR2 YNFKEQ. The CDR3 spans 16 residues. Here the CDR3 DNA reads TGTGCCAGCAGCCACACAGGTCAGGGCGTTACAGATACGCAGTATTTT. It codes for CASSHTGQGVTDTQYF.

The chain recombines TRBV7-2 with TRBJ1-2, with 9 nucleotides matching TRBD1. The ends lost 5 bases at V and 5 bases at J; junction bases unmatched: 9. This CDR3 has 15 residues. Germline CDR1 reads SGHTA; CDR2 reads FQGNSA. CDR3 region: CASSPRTGAHYGYTF. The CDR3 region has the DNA TGTGCCAGCAGCCCCCGGACAGGGGCACATTATGGCTACACCTTC.

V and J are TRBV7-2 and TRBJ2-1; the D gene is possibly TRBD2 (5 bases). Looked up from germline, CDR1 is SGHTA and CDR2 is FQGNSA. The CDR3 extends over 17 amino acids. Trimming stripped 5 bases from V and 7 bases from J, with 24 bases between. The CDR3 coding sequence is TGTGCCAGCAGCCGTCAGGTCCGGACTGCGGGCCTAAATGAGCAGTTCTTC. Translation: CASSRQVRTAGLNEQFF. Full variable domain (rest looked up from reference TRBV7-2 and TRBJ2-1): GAGVSQSPSNKVTEKGKDVELRCDPISGHTALYWYRQSLGQGLEFLIYFQGNSAPDKSGLPSDRFSAERTGGSVSTLTIQRTQQEDSAVYLCASSRQVRTAGLNEQFFGPGTRLTVL.

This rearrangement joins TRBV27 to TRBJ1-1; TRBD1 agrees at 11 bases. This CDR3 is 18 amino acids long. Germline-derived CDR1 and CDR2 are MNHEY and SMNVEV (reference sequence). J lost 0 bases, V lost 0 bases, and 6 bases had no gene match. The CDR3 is CASSLSFRDRGMNTEAFF. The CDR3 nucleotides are TGTGCCAGCAGTTTATCGTTCCGGGACAGGGGGATGAACACTGAAGCTTTCTTT.